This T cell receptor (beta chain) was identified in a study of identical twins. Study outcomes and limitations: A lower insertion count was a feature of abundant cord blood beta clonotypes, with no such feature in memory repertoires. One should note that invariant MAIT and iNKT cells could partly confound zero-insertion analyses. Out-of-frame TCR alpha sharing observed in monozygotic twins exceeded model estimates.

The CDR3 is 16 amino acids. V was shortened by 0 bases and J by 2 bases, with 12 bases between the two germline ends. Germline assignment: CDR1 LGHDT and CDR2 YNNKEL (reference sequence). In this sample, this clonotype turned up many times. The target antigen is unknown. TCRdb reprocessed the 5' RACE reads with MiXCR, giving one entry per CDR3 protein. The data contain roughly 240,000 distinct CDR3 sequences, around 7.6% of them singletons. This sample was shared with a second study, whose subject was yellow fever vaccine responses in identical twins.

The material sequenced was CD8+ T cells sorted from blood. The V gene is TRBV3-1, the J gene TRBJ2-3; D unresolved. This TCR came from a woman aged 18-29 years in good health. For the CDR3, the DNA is TGTGCCAGCAGCCAAGAAAAGATGGGGTACACAGATACGCAGTATTTT. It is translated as CASSQEKMGYTDTQYF.